One and the same sample provided the 14 T cell receptor beta chains below, sequenced in a study of shared clonotypes between healthy human individuals. Profiling relied on immunoSEQ multiplex PCR, and the TCRdb table lists in-frame clones only, not all of them. Among 2,500,000 or so clones listed, roughly 90% were seen once. Sequencing used naive CD4+ T cells from PBMCs. This sample's subset: CD45RA+ positively selected. The receptors come from a man aged 18 to 29 in good health. Some clones in this sample may be carry-over from other donors' samples.

As regards this clone: The same CDR3 also results from other DNA sequences found in this sample. The rearrangement joins TRBV7-2 to TRBJ1-5; D is unclear. The CDR3 extends over 13 amino acids. Trimming took off 3 bases at V and 4 bases at J, with 7 bases between the two ends. Looked up from germline, CDR1 is SGHTA and CDR2 is FQGNSA. CDR3 amino acids: CASSLRGNQPQHF. Written as DNA, the CDR3 is TGTGCCAGCAGCTTGCGGGGTAATCAGCCCCAGCATTTT.

Written as DNA, the CDR3 is TGTGCCAGCACCCAGAGCGGCTACTCCTACAATGAGCAGTTCTTC. Amino acids: CASTQSGYSYNEQFF. This chain connects TRBV9 to TRBJ2-1; weak D call: TRBD2 (5 bases). Germline V gene data show CDR1 as SGDLS and CDR2 as YYNGEE. The CDR3 extends over 15 amino acids. Trimming left V 6 bases short and J 0 bases short, with 13 bases between.

In this sample, this clone turned up a few times. The chain joins TRBV2 to TRBJ1-4; TRBD1 matches 8 bases. CDR3 size: 15 residues. CDR1 is SNHLY, CDR2 FYNNEI, per germline. V lost 7 bases to trimming and J lost 3 bases; unmatched junction nucleotides: 7. The CDR3 here is CASITNRGANEKLFF. DNA of the CDR3: TGTGCCAGCATAACCAACAGGGGGGCTAATGAAAAACTGTTTTTT.

The rearrangement uses TRBV7-9 and TRBJ1-1; perhaps TRBD1 as D (5 bases). Trimming removed 5 bases at V and 5 bases at J, with 15 bases between. The CDR3 loop spans 14 amino acids. Germline lookup yields CDR1 SEHNR and CDR2 FQNEAQ (reference sequence). The CDR3 sequence: CASSAEGLGTEAFF. The CDR3 DNA is TGTGCCAGCAGCGCCGAGGGGTTGGGGACTGAAGCTTTCTTT.

The chain recombines TRBV18 with TRBJ2-5, with 8 bases lining up with TRBD1. Germline CDR1 reads KGHSH; CDR2 reads LQKENI. Losses at the gene ends were 3 bases for V and 5 bases for J; bases not matched to a gene: 14. CDR3 length: 17 residues. In nucleotides, the CDR3 is TGTGCCAGCTCACCCCGGGCGGCTCAGGGGGCCAGGGAGACCCAGTACTTC. It translates to CASSPRAAQGARETQYF.

This clone was seen more than once but under ten times. This chain links TRBV5-1 with TRBJ2-2; 8 bases are shared with TRBD2. This CDR3 contains 15 residues. Germline V gives CDR1 SGHRS, CDR2 YFSETQ. V was clipped by 2 bases and J by 3 bases; unmatched bases: 3. The CDR3 is CASSFTSGYTGELFF. The CDR3 nucleotides read TGCGCCAGCAGCTTTACTAGCGGATACACCGGGGAGCTGTTTTTT. The variable domain in full, completed from reference TRBV5-1 and TRBJ2-2, reads KAGVTQTPRYLIKTRGQQVTLSCSPISGHRSVSWYQQTPGQGLQFLFEYFSETQRNKGNFPGRFSGRQFSNSRSEMNVSTLELGDSALYLCASSFTSGYTGELFFGEGSRLTVL.

The V and J genes are TRBV28 and TRBJ2-1, with TRBD1 matching over 9 bases. Germline assignment: CDR1 MDHEN and CDR2 SYDVKM. The CDR3 runs to 13 residues. V lost 8 bases to trimming and J lost 6 bases; unmatched junction nucleotides: 5. The CDR3 here is CASLGQGRNEQFF. As DNA, the CDR3 is TGTGCCAGCCTGGGACAGGGACGCAATGAGCAGTTCTTC.

The chain links TRBV28 to TRBJ2-2; D is tentatively TRBD1 or TRBD2 (5 bases each). Between the trimmed V and J ends, which lost 4 bases and 4 bases, there was a span of 13 bases. The CDR3 contains 15 residues. Germline-derived CDR1 and CDR2 are MDHEN and SYDVKM. Here the CDR3 DNA reads TGTGCCAGCAGTTCCCCCGGGACGGGCACCGGGGAGCTGTTTTTT. It translates to CASSSPGTGTGELFF.

The J gene is TRBJ1-1, the V gene TRBV7-8; no clear D gene. This CDR3 contains 14 residues. Trimming took off 5 bases at V and 4 bases at J, with 14 bases between the two ends. Germline V lookup: CDR1 SGHVS, CDR2 FQNEAQ. CDR3 in DNA: TGTGCCAGCAGCCAGCGTGCCGGAATCACTGAAGCTTTCTTT. Its translation is CASSQRAGITEAFF.

As to this clone: This sample also contains other DNA sequences that code for the same CDR3. The chain links TRBV5-1 to TRBJ2-1; the match to TRBD2 covers 7 bases. The CDR3 is 15 amino acids. V lost 0 bases to trimming and J lost 6 bases; unmatched junction nucleotides: 6. From germline, CDR1 is SGHRS and CDR2 YFSETQ. The CDR3 sequence is CASSLASGTLNEQFF. CDR3 nucleotides: TGCGCCAGCAGCTTGGCTAGCGGAACTCTCAATGAGCAGTTCTTC.

This sequence joins TRBV7-2 and TRBJ2-1; D is ambiguous. Trimming removed 2 bases at V and 0 bases at J, with 8 bases between. Germline V gene data show CDR1 as SGHTA and CDR2 as FQGNSA. The CDR3 runs 15 residues. In DNA form, the CDR3 reads TGTGCCAGCAGCTTACGGCAGAACTCCTACAATGAGCAGTTCTTC. Translation: CASSLRQNSYNEQFF.

The J gene is TRBJ2-1, the V gene TRBV28; 12 nucleotides line up with TRBD2. Looked up from germline, CDR1 is MDHEN and CDR2 is SYDVKM. With V trimmed by 8 bases and J by 8 bases, 4 bases remained unmatched. The CDR3 is 13 amino acids. The CDR3 DNA sequence: TGTGCCAGCTTTCGACTAGCGGGGGATGAGCAGTTCTTC. The encoded protein is CASFRLAGDEQFF.

This clone was seen a single time. This rearrangement joins TRBV6-6 to TRBJ2-7; D possibly corresponds to TRBD2 (6 bases). This CDR3 region has 12 residues. V lost 10 bases and J 0 bases, leaving 10 bases between the germline ends. Germline CDR1 and CDR2: MNHNY and SVGAGI (reference sequence). The CDR3, as DNA: TGTGCCACCGGGGGTCTCTCCTACGAGCAGTACTTC. It codes for CATGGLSYEQYF.

In DNA form, the CDR3 reads TGTGCCAGCAGCCCCACTCCCAGCGGGAGCTGGTACGAGCAGTACTTC. Its translation: CASSPTPSGSWYEQYF. J is TRBJ2-7 and V is TRBV7-8; 8 bases agree with TRBD2. This CDR3 is built from 16 residues. Per the germline V gene, CDR1 is SGHVS and CDR2 is FQNEAQ. V was pared by 5 bases and J by 4 bases, with 13 bases of the junction left unmatched.